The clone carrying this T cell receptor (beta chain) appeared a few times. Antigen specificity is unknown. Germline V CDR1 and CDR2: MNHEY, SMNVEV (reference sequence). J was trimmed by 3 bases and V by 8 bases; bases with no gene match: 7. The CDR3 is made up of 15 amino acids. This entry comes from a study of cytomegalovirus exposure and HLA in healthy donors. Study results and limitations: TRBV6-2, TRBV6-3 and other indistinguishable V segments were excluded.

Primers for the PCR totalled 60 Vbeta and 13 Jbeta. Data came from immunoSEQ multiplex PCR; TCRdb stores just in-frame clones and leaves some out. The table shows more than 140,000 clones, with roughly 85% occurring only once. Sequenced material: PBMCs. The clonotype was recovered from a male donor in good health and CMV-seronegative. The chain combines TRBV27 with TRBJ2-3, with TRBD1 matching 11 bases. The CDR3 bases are TGTGCCAGCGGGGATAGGGACAGGGGGACAGATACGCAGTATTTT. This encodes CASGDRDRGTDTQYF.